A single sample is the source of the 17 T cell receptor beta chains below, sequenced in a study of blood T cell repertoires in COVID-19. Generated by immunoSEQ multiplex PCR, the TCRdb table keeps only in-frame clones and is missing some. The sample yields over 90,000 clones, about 72% seen once. Sequenced: peripheral blood. These receptors were taken from a man between 60 and 75 years old with active or convalescent COVID-19.

Only a few counts were recorded for this clone. The chain recombines TRBV2 with TRBJ1-6; 9 nucleotides agree with TRBD1. CDR1 is SNHLY, CDR2 FYNNEI, per germline. There are 14 residues in the CDR3. Trimming took 5 bases from V and 7 from J; bases not matched to a gene: 3. The CDR3 protein is CASSMGQGNSPLHF. In DNA, the CDR3 is TGTGCCAGCAGTATGGGACAGGGAAATTCACCCCTCCACTTT.

J is TRBJ1-3 and V is TRBV7-3; the D gene is possibly TRBD1 (5 bases). The germline V gene encodes CDR1 SGHTA and CDR2 FQGTGA. V was cut by 2 bases and J by 0 bases, with 8 bases left in between. The CDR3 consists of 15 residues. The CDR3 nucleotides are TGTGCCAGCAGCTTACAGGGCACCTCTGGAAACACCATATATTTT. It encodes CASSLQGTSGNTIYF. The variable domain in full, with the rest retrieved from reference TRBV7-3 and TRBJ1-3, is GAGVSQTPSNKVTEKGKYVELRCDPISGHTALYWYRQSLGQGPEFLIYFQGTGAADDSGLPNDRFFAVRPEGSVSTLKIQRTERGDSAVYLCASSLQGTSGNTIYFGEGSWLTVV.

Concerning this clone itself: Other DNA sequences within the sample encode an identical CDR3. J is TRBJ1-2 and V is TRBV5-1, with TRBD1 matching over 10 bases. This CDR3 has 14 amino acids. Germline V CDR1 and CDR2: SGHRS, YFSETQ. V gave up 0 bases and J gave up 4 bases; unmatched junction bases: 0. The CDR3 nucleotides are TGCGCCAGCAGCTTGGGACAGGGGGCCTATGGCTACACCTTC. This gives the protein CASSLGQGAYGYTF.

The chain employs TRBV15 and TRBJ2-7; the match to TRBD2 covers 7 bases. Germline V gene sequence: CDR1 LNHNV, CDR2 YYDKDF (reference sequence). The CDR3 length is 18 residues. The J segment lost 3 bases and the V segment lost 6 bases, leaving 20 bases of the junction unmatched. The CDR3 loop reads CATSSLAEEQLSGYEQYV. The CDR3, as DNA: TGTGCCACCAGTTCGCTAGCGGAGGAGCAACTATCGGGCTACGAGCAGTACGTC.

The genes are TRBV25-1 and TRBJ1-1; tentatively, D is TRBD1 (5 bases). This CDR3 is 14 amino acids long. Germline CDR1 is MGHDK and CDR2 is SYGVNS. V lost 0 bases to trimming and J lost 5 bases, with 10 bases between them. The CDR3 bases are TGTGCCAGCAGTGAATATAAGGGGTCAACTGAAGCTTTCTTT. Residues: CASSEYKGSTEAFF.

The chain couples TRBV6-2 or TRBV6-3 to TRBJ2-5, with 7 bases that match TRBD1. This CDR3 has 13 residues. Trimming took 2 bases from V and 5 from J; bases not matched to a gene: 2. Germline V gives CDR1 MNHEY, CDR2 SVGEGT. The CDR3 is CASSYKGGETQYF. Here the CDR3 DNA reads TGTGCCAGCAGTTACAAAGGGGGCGAGACCCAGTACTTC.

The chain joins TRBV19 to TRBJ1-4; D unresolved. The CDR3 sequence is 12 residues long. Germline-derived CDR1 and CDR2 are LNHDA and SQIVND (reference sequence). V was clipped by 8 bases and J by 5 bases, with 9 bases between them. CDR3 DNA sequence: TGTGCCAGTGGTGAGGAGAATGAAAAACTGTTTTTT. This sequence encodes CASGEENEKLFF.

The chain uses TRBV5-1 and TRBJ2-1, with TRBD1 matching 7 bases. CDR3 length equals 15 residues. Germline CDR1 and CDR2: SGHRS and YFSETQ. The V segment lost 0 bases and the J segment 7 bases; nucleotides outside the gene matches: 7. The CDR3 region has the DNA TGCGCCAGCAGCTTGGACAGGGGTCGTCTTAATGAGCAGTTCTTC. It codes for CASSLDRGRLNEQFF.

J is TRBJ2-3 and V is TRBV2, with TRBD2 identical over 10 bases. Trimming took 6 bases from V and 4 from J; bases not matched to a gene: 10. Per the germline V gene, CDR1 is SNHLY and CDR2 is FYNNEI. The CDR3 has 16 amino acids. The CDR3 nucleotides read TGTGCCAGCAGAAGGGATCTAGCGGGAGTCGCAGATACGCAGTATTTT. Translation: CASRRDLAGVADTQYF.

The chain links TRBV27 to TRBJ1-1, with D uncertain. The V end was cut by 2 bases, the J end by 7 bases, with 20 bases between. This CDR3 spans 16 amino acids. The germline V gene has CDR1 MNHEY and CDR2 SMNVEV (reference sequence). This CDR3 is CASSLVGRVGEGEAFF. DNA of the CDR3: TGTGCCAGCAGTTTAGTCGGGCGGGTGGGTGAAGGTGAAGCTTTCTTT.

V is TRBV11-3 and J is TRBJ2-3; 12 bases agree with TRBD2. J was trimmed by 4 bases and V by 5 bases; bases with no gene match: 10. The germline CDR1 and CDR2 sequences are SGHNT and YENEEA. The CDR3 is 17 residues long. In DNA, the CDR3 is TGTGCCAGCAGCCGCGGGCTAGCGGGAGGGTTCCCAGATACGCAGTATTTT. Translated, it gives CASSRGLAGGFPDTQYF. Full variable domain (rest looked up from reference TRBV11-3 and TRBJ2-3): EAGVVQSPRYKIIEKKQPVAFWCNPISGHNTLYWYLQNLGQGPELLIRYENEEAVDDSQLPKDRFSAERLKGVDSTLKIQPAELGDSAVYLCASSRGLAGGFPDTQYFGPGTRLTVL.

The chain has TRBV28 and TRBJ1-2, with D possibly being TRBD1 (6 bases). Germline V gene sequence: CDR1 MDHEN, CDR2 SYDVKM. V lost 6 bases and J lost 1, with 15 bases in between. This CDR3 region has 15 residues. CDR3 in amino acids: CASRPGTRGNYGYTF. In DNA form, the CDR3 reads TGTGCCAGCAGGCCCGGGACAAGGGGTAACTATGGCTACACCTTC.

The chain carries TRBV2 and TRBJ1-1, with D uncertain. This CDR3 is 12 amino acids long. V lost 7 bases and J 4 bases, leaving 10 bases between the germline ends. From germline, CDR1 is SNHLY and CDR2 FYNNEI. The CDR3 loop is CASTSGITEAFF. Written as DNA, the CDR3 is TGTGCCAGCACATCGGGTATCACTGAAGCTTTCTTT. The entire variable domain, with the rest obtained from reference TRBV2 and TRBJ1-1, is as follows: EPEVTQTPSHQVTQMGQEVILRCVPISNHLYFYWYRQILGQKVEFLVSFYNNEISEKSEIFDDQFSVERPDGSNFTLKIRSTKLEDSAMYFCASTSGITEAFFGQGTRLTVV.

This rearrangement joins TRBV9 to TRBJ2-3; 7 nucleotides line up with TRBD2. V lost 0 bases and J lost 3; bases outside the gene matches: 7. Germline V gene lookup returns CDR1 SGDLS and CDR2 YYNGEE. The CDR3 sequence is 16 residues long. DNA of the CDR3: TGTGCCAGCAGCGTAGAAGGCGGGAGTTTGACAGATACGCAGTATTTT. Its protein product is CASSVEGGSLTDTQYF.

This clone was detected ten times or more. The rearrangement links TRBV19 to TRBJ2-2, with TRBD2 identical over 11 bases. The CDR3 covers 15 residues. With 7 bases clipped from V and 7 bases from J, the junction kept 8 bases outside the gene matches. CDR1 LNHDA and CDR2 SQIVND come from the germline V gene (reference sequence). The CDR3 here is CASTFSGRAGGELFF. Here the CDR3 DNA reads TGTGCCAGTACCTTTAGCGGGAGGGCTGGCGGGGAGCTGTTTTTT.

The chain is built from TRBV9 and TRBJ1-1, with 7 positions matching TRBD1. The CDR3 has 15 residues. Trimming took 4 bases from V and 6 from J; bases not matched to a gene: 12. Per germline, CDR1 SGDLS and CDR2 YYNGEE. The CDR3 spells CASSSGDRVGAEAFF. The CDR3 DNA reads as TGTGCCAGCAGCTCAGGGGACAGAGTAGGCGCTGAAGCTTTCTTT. Complete variable domain (other parts from reference TRBV9 and TRBJ1-1): DSGVTQTPKHLITATGQRVTLRCSPRSGDLSVYWYQQSLDQGLQFLIQYYNGEERAKGNILERFSAQQFPDLHSELNLSSLELGDSALYFCASSSGDRVGAEAFFGQGTRLTVV.

This chain uses TRBV9 with TRBJ1-1; D possibly corresponds to TRBD1 (5 bases). The CDR3 is made up of 15 amino acids. Germline V gene lookup returns CDR1 SGDLS and CDR2 YYNGEE. The germline V and J ends were trimmed by 3 bases and 5 bases, with 17 bases remaining between them. CDR3 sequence (DNA): TGTGCCAGCAGCGCCCTTCCGGGTGGGGGGACTGAAGCTTTCTTT. Its protein is CASSALPGGGTEAFF. The full variable domain, in which reference TRBV9 and TRBJ1-1 provide the parts outside the CDR3, is DSGVTQTPKHLITATGQRVTLRCSPRSGDLSVYWYQQSLDQGLQFLIQYYNGEERAKGNILERFSAQQFPDLHSELNLSSLELGDSALYFCASSALPGGGTEAFFGQGTRLTVV.